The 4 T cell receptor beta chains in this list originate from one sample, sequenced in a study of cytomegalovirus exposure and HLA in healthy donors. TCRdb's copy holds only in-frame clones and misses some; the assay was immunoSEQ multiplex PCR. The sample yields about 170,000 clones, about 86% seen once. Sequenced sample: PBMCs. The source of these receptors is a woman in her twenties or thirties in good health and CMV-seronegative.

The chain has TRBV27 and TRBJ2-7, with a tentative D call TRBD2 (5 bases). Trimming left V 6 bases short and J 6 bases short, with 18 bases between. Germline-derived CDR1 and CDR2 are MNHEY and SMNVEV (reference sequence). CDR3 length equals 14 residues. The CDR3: CASSPLDRGAEQYF. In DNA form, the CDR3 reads TGTGCCAGCAGCCCCCTAGATCGGGGTGCCGAGCAGTACTTC.

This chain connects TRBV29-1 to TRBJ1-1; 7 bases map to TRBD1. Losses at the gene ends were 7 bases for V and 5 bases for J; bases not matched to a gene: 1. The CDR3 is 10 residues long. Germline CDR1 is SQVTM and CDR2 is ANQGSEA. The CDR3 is CSGRGTEAFF. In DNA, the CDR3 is TGCAGCGGCAGGGGGACTGAAGCTTTCTTT.

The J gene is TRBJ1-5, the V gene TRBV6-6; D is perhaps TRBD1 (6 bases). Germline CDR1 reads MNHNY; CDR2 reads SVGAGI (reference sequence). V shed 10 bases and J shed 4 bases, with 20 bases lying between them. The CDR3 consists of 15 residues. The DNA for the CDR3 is TGTGCCACCAGAGAGGGACAAACCGATAATCAGCCCCAGCATTTT. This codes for CATREGQTDNQPQHF.

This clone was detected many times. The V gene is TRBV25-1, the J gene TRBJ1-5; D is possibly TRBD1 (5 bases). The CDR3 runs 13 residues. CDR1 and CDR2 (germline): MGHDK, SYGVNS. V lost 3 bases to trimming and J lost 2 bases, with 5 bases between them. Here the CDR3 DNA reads TGTGCCAGCAGTGACAGGGGCAATCAGCCCCAGCATTTT. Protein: CASSDRGNQPQHF. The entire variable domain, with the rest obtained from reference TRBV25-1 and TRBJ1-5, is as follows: EADIYQTPRYLVIGTGKKITLECSQTMGHDKMYWYQQDPGMELHLIHYSYGVNSTEKGDLSSESTVSRIRTEHFPLTLESARPSHTSQYLCASSDRGNQPQHFGDGTRLSIL.